The present T cell receptor beta chain was sequenced within a study of blood T cell repertoires in COVID-19. Study-level background: Donors in the United States, Italy and Spain gave samples during acute or convalescent COVID-19.

Exposed participants came across a COVID-19 case within 2 weeks before study entry. Study processing details: Estimation of nucleated cell counts was performed using reference gene primer amplification. Method: immunoSEQ multiplex PCR; TCRdb's copy keeps in-frame clones and lacks some. Clone size and the V and J calls come from that table; the DNA yielded D and trimming. The sample holds around 330,000 clones; 85% are singletons and the top ten take approximately 1.9%. Germline V gene lookup returns CDR1 SGHNT and CDR2 YYREEE (reference sequence). Trimming shortened V by 0 bases and J by 7 bases, and 8 bases separated the two germline ends. This CDR3 contains 12 residues.

The V call is TRBV5-4, the J call TRBJ2-7; no definite D call. Input material: PBMCs or T cells enriched from blood (not recorded which). The TCR sequence derives from a woman aged 30 to 39 who had been exposed to COVID-19. The CDR3 region has the DNA TGTGCCAGCAGCTTGGACCTGAGGGAGCAGTACTTC. This gives the protein CASSLDLREQYF.